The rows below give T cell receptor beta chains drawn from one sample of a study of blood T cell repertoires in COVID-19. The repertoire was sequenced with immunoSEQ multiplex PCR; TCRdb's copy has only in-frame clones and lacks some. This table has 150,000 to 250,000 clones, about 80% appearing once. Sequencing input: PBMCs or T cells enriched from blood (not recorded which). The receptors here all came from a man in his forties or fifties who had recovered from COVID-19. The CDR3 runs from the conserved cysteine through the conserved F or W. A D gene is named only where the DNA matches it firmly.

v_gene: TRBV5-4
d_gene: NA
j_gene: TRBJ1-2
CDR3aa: CAIPRQRSYGYTF
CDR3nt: TGTGCCATCCCCCGACAGAGATCGTATGGCTACACCTTC

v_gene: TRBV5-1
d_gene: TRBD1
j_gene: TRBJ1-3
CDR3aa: CASSLAGFSGQGFSGNTIYF
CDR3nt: TGCGCCAGCAGCTTGGCCGGGTTTTCGGGACAGGGATTCTCTGGAAACACCATATATTTT

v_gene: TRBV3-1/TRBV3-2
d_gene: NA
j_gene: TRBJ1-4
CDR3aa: CASSQALGPGNEKLFF
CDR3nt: TGTGCCAGCAGCCAAGCGTTGGGGCCGGGTAATGAAAAACTGTTTTTT

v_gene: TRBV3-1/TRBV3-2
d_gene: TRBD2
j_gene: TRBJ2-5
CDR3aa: CASSQDARAGGGETQYF
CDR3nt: TGTGCCAGCAGCCAAGATGCAAGAGCGGGGGGCGGAGAGACCCAGTACTTC

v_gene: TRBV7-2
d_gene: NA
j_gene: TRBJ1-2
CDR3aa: CASSGPRTGNYGYTF
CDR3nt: TGTGCCAGCAGCGGACCCCGGACGGGGAACTATGGCTACACCTTC

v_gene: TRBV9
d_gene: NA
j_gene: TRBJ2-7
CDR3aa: CASSVGSAYEQYF
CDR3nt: TGTGCCAGCAGCGTAGGTTCAGCCTACGAGCAGTACTTC

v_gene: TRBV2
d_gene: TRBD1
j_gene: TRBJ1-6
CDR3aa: CASSIDRESPLHF
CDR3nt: TGTGCCAGCAGCATTGACAGGGAATCACCCCTCCACTTT

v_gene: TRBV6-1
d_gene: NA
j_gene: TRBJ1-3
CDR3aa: CASSEAPERNTIYF
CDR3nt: TGTGCCAGCAGTGAAGCCCCCGAGCGAAACACCATATATTTT

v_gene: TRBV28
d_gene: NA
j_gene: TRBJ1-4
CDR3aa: CASGGGEAANEKLFF
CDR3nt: TGTGCCAGTGGGGGAGGGGAGGCGGCTAATGAAAAACTGTTTTTT

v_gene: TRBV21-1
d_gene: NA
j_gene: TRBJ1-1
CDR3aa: CASSGKRPGKDTEAFF
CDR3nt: TGTGCCAGCAGCGGAAAAAGGCCCGGGAAGGACACTGAAGCTTTCTTT

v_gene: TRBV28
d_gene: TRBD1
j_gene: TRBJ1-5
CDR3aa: CASSTPDRDYQPQHF
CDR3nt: TGTGCCAGCAGTACCCCGGACAGGGATTATCAGCCCCAGCATTTT